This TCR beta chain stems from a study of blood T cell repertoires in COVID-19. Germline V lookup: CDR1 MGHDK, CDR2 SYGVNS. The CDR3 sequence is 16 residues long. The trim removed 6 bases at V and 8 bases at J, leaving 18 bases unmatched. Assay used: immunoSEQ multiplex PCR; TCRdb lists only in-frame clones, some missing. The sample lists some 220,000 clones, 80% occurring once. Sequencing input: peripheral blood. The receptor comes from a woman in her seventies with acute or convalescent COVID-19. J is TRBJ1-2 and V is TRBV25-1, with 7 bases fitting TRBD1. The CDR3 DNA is TGTGCCAGCAGCGGCCCAAGGACAGGCGGTTTGGGCGGCTACACCTTC. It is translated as CASSGPRTGGLGGYTF.